Listed below are T cell receptor beta chains from one sample, sequenced in a study of shared clonotypes between healthy human individuals. The repertoire was sequenced with immunoSEQ multiplex PCR; TCRdb's copy has only in-frame clones and lacks some. The repertoire holds 1,500,000 or so clones, 96% seen once, with about 1% in the top ten. The sequenced sample consisted of naive CD4+ T cells sorted from blood. All receptors come from a man in his thirties or forties in good health. Both conserved end residues are part of each CDR3. Fields, in order: clone size, D gene, V gene, J gene, CDR3 protein, CDR3 DNA. The D gene is left open where the match is weak. The size of a clone is reported for some rows only, either as once, few or many, or as a class for expanded clones.

>.|TRBD2|TRBV7-2|TRBJ2-2
CASSFVSGGNTGELFF
TGTGCCAGCAGCTTCGTTAGCGGGGGGAACACCGGGGAGCTGTTTTTT
>.|.|TRBV18|TRBJ2-7
CASSPTGVSSYEQYF
TGTGCCAGCTCACCAACCGGGGTAAGCTCCTACGAGCAGTACTTC
>.|TRBD1|TRBV19|TRBJ2-3
CASSMVGQGGTDTQYF
TGTGCCAGTAGTATGGTGGGACAGGGCGGCACAGATACGCAGTATTTT
>once|TRBD2|TRBV9|TRBJ2-2
CASSVVAGRAGELFF
TGTGCCAGCAGCGTAGTGGCAGGGAGGGCCGGGGAGCTGTTTTTT
>.|TRBD1|TRBV29-1|TRBJ1-2
CSVEHIGQGTYGYTF
TGCAGCGTTGAACATATAGGACAGGGAACCTATGGCTACACCTTC
>.|.|TRBV5-1|TRBJ2-3
CASSLNGMATDTQYF
TGCGCCAGCAGCTTGAATGGGATGGCCACAGATACGCAGTATTTT
>.|.|TRBV5-1|TRBJ2-6
CASSARTGGTGANVLTF
TGCGCCAGCAGCGCCCGGACAGGCGGGACTGGGGCCAACGTCCTGACTTTC
>few|.|TRBV5-1|TRBJ1-1
CASSLGGANTEAFF
TGCGCCAGCAGCTTAGGGGGGGCTAACACTGAAGCTTTCTTT
>.|TRBD2|TRBV19|TRBJ2-3
CASSISRGRAVSGTQYF
TGTGCCAGTAGTATTTCCCGCGGGAGGGCCGTCTCGGGTACGCAGTATTTT
>.|TRBD1|TRBV5-6|TRBJ2-3
CASSLGQGVGTDTQYF
TGTGCCAGCAGCTTGGGACAGGGGGTCGGCACAGATACGCAGTATTTT
>.|.|TRBV5-1|TRBJ2-1
CASSSIYNEQFF
TGCGCCAGCAGCTCTATCTACAATGAGCAGTTCTTC
>few|TRBD1|TRBV5-4|TRBJ2-5
CASSLGAGGETQYF
TGTGCCAGCAGCTTGGGGGCAGGGGGAGAGACCCAGTACTTC
>.|.|TRBV27|TRBJ1-1
CASSGRPPEAFF
TGTGCCAGCAGTGGCAGGCCCCCTGAAGCTTTCTTT
>few|.|TRBV2|TRBJ2-3
CASSEALVTDTQYF
TGTGCCAGCAGTGAAGCGCTCGTCACAGATACGCAGTATTTT
>.|.|TRBV28|TRBJ2-3
CASSFGGNTDTQYF
TGTGCCAGCAGTTTTGGGGGGAACACAGATACGCAGTATTTT
>.|TRBD2|TRBV7-8|TRBJ2-3
CASSLVRLAGGPDTQYF
TGTGCCAGCAGCTTAGTCAGGCTAGCGGGAGGCCCAGATACGCAGTATTTT
>.|.|TRBV29-1|TRBJ2-2
CSGVLGPLYTGELFF
TGCAGCGGTGTACTTGGTCCCCTGTACACCGGGGAGCTGTTTTTT
>.|.|TRBV5-5|TRBJ2-4
CASSLDRSRTKNIQYF
TGTGCCAGCAGCTTGGACAGGAGCCGCACCAAAAACATTCAGTACTTC
>.|.|TRBV6-5|TRBJ1-2
CASRPLRHTNYGYTF
TGTGCCAGCAGACCCCTCCGCCATACTAACTATGGCTACACCTTC
>.|.|TRBV19|TRBJ2-1
CASSISSSLHEQFF
TGTGCCAGTAGTATAAGTTCGTCGTTGCATGAGCAGTTCTTC
>.|.|TRBV6-1|TRBJ1-1
CASSDGVRTEAFF
TGTGCCAGCAGTGATGGCGTTCGGACTGAAGCTTTCTTT
>.|TRBD2|TRBV7-7|TRBJ2-1
CASQAGGPGYNEQFF
TGTGCCAGCCAAGCGGGAGGGCCGGGTTACAATGAGCAGTTCTTC
>.|.|TRBV4-1|TRBJ1-1
CASSRGGPFMNTEAFF
TGCGCCAGCAGTAGGGGTGGCCCCTTCATGAACACTGAAGCTTTCTTT
>.|.|TRBV6-1|TRBJ1-1
CASSRNRESEAFF
TGTGCCAGTTCGAGGAACAGGGAATCTGAAGCTTTCTTT
>.|TRBD1|TRBV5-1|TRBJ2-1
CASSVDRVNEQFF
TGCGCCAGCAGCGTGGACAGGGTTAATGAGCAGTTCTTC
>few|.|TRBV11-3|TRBJ2-7
CASSSDSYEQYF
TGTGCCAGCAGCTCCGACAGCTACGAGCAGTACTTC
>.|.|TRBV27|TRBJ1-5
CASSHYHDNQPQHF
TGTGCCAGCAGTCACTACCACGACAATCAGCCCCAGCATTTT
>.|.|TRBV6-5|TRBJ2-3
CASSYRGVSGTDTQYF
TGTGCCAGCAGTTACCGAGGGGTCAGCGGCACAGATACGCAGTATTTT
>.|.|TRBV2|TRBJ2-2
CASKGFLGELFF
TGTGCCAGCAAGGGTTTCCTCGGGGAGCTGTTTTTT
>.|.|TRBV28|TRBJ1-1
CASSFYTNTEAFF
TGTGCCAGCAGTTTTTATACGAACACTGAAGCTTTCTTT
>.|.|TRBV9|TRBJ1-4
CASSGITGTGNEKLFF
TGTGCCAGCAGCGGTATCACTGGTACCGGTAATGAAAAACTGTTTTTT
>.|.|TRBV28|TRBJ2-7
CASKLGGLGEQYF
TGTGCCAGCAAGCTAGGGGGGTTGGGCGAGCAGTACTTC
>.|TRBD1|TRBV5-5|TRBJ2-7
CATRGQGNEQYF
TGTGCCACCCGGGGACAGGGGAACGAGCAGTACTTC
>.|TRBD2|TRBV5-6|TRBJ2-1
CASSFFKWETSEEQFF
TGTGCCAGCAGCTTTTTCAAGTGGGAGACTAGCGAAGAGCAGTTCTTC
>.|.|TRBV5-1|TRBJ2-7
CASSPREALEQYF
TGCGCCAGCAGCCCGCGGGAAGCCCTCGAGCAGTACTTC
>.|TRBD1|TRBV7-9|TRBJ1-1
CASSRRTGLNTEAFF
TGTGCCAGCAGCCGTCGGACAGGGTTGAACACTGAAGCTTTCTTT
>.|.|TRBV6-6|TRBJ2-7
CASSTTGESSYEQYF
TGTGCCAGCAGTACAACAGGTGAAAGCTCCTACGAGCAGTACTTC
>once|.|TRBV15|TRBJ2-7
CATSNQTGTPAYEQYF
TGTGCCACCAGCAACCAAACCGGGACGCCAGCCTACGAGCAGTACTTC
>.|.|TRBV2|TRBJ2-7
CASREGPGPTLYEQYF
TGTGCCAGCAGGGAAGGACCGGGACCCACACTGTACGAGCAGTACTTC
>.|.|TRBV5-1|TRBJ1-2
CASSLDWGNGYTF
TGCGCCAGCAGCTTGGATTGGGGGAATGGCTACACCTTC
>.|TRBD2|TRBV7-2|TRBJ2-3
CASSGAPGGGGTDTQYF
TGTGCCAGCAGCGGAGCCCCCGGGGGGGGCGGTACAGATACGCAGTATTTT
>.|.|TRBV29-1|TRBJ1-1
CSVERTRNTEAFF
TGCAGCGTTGAAAGGACTAGAAACACTGAAGCTTTCTTT
>.|.|TRBV28|TRBJ2-7
CASSFRQNYEQYF
TGTGCCAGCAGTTTCAGACAGAACTACGAGCAGTACTTC
>.|.|TRBV2|TRBJ2-1
CASSYSGTTYNEQFF
TGTGCCAGCAGTTATTCCGGGACAACCTACAATGAGCAGTTCTTC
>.|.|TRBV5-1|TRBJ2-3
CASSSPKTDTQYF
TGCGCCAGCAGCTCCCCTAAAACAGATACGCAGTATTTT
>.|.|TRBV15|TRBJ2-7
CATSRALDTPYEQYF
TGTGCCACCAGCAGAGCGTTGGATACCCCCTACGAGCAGTACTTC